This TCR beta chain was identified in a study of identifying expanded T cells in peripheral blood. For this clone: What it binds is not known.

Study-level results: Differentially abundant clones: 0.95 to 1.5 between replicates, about 15 at roughly 15 days, 19 to 20 at four. Approximately two-week clone count variance significantly increased as total template count grew.

Profiling relied on immunoSEQ multiplex PCR, and the TCRdb table lists in-frame clones only, not all of them. The table has more than 80,000 clones, approximately 90% seen once. This CDR3 comprises 16 residues. Germline CDR1 SGHVS, CDR2 FQNEAQ. V was pared by 2 bases and J by 2 bases, with 10 bases between. Collection occurred without any documented infections or immune events in donors. The specimen sequenced was blood. The rearrangement links TRBV7-8 to TRBJ2-6; no firm D call. The sequence was obtained from a person between 18 and 75 years old in good health. CDR3 loop: CASSLSRDPGANVLTF. In DNA form, the CDR3 reads TGTGCCAGCAGCTTATCCCGTGACCCTGGGGCCAACGTCCTGACTTTC. Full variable domain (outside the CDR3, taken from reference TRBV7-8 and TRBJ2-6): GAGVSQSPRYKVAKRGQDVALRCDPISGHVSLFWYQQALGQGPEFLTYFQNEAQLDKSGLPSDRFFAERPEGSVSTLKIQRTQQEDSAVYLCASSLSRDPGANVLTFGAGSRLTVL.